This is a list of T cell receptor beta chains from one sample in a study of Graves' ophthalmopathy and Graves' hyperthyroidism. TCRdb reanalysed the multiplex PCR reads using MiXCR and keeps one entry per CDR3 protein. The table lists roughly 400,000 distinct CDR3 sequences, just over 15% of them singletons. The source material was peripheral blood. The receptors here all came from a woman between 18 and 30 years old with stable Graves' hyperthyroidism. Each CDR3 is given with its conserved first and last residue. Each record gives: J gene, D gene, clone size, V gene, CDR3 length, CDR3 DNA, CDR3 protein. A D gene is named only where the DNA matches it firmly. Size is omitted from some rows. Given values are once, few, many or a class for expanded clones.

TRBJ1-3	.	many	TRBV12-3/TRBV12-4	11	TGTGCCAATTCGGAAGGAAACACCATATATTTT	CANSEGNTIYF
TRBJ1-1	.	many	TRBV6-1	14	TGTGCCAGCAGTGAATCAGCCTCCTACACTGAAGCTTTCTTT	CASSESASYTEAFF
TRBJ2-7	TRBD1	.	TRBV6-2/TRBV6-3	13	TGTGCCTGCTTCGACAGGGTTGGTGGCGAGCAGTACTTC	CACFDRVGGEQYF
TRBJ2-7	.	many	TRBV6-1	14	TGTGCCAGCTGCAACCCGGCCAGACTGTACGAGCAGTACTTC	CASCNPARLYEQYF
TRBJ2-7	TRBD2	few	TRBV20-1	18	TGCAGTGCTGGACCACTAGCGGGGGGGCCTCTTACCTCCTACGAGCAGTACTTC	CSAGPLAGGPLTSYEQYF
TRBJ2-5	.	.	TRBV28	15	TGTGCCAGCAGTTTCTTGGACAGTTTAGTAGAGACCCAGTACTTC	CASSFLDSLVETQYF
TRBJ2-1	.	.	TRBV19	15	TGTGCCAGTAGTCCCCGACAGTCCGCCTACAATGAGCAGTTCTTC	CASSPRQSAYNEQFF
TRBJ1-1	.	many	TRBV5-1	13	TGCGCCAGCAGCTTAGACAGGCCCCCTGAAGCTTTCTTT	CASSLDRPPEAFF
TRBJ2-5	.	many	TRBV6-1	14	TGTGCCAGCACCTTGGACAGCTACCAAGAGACCCAGTACTTC	CASTLDSYQETQYF
TRBJ2-5	.	.	TRBV11-3	11	TGTGCCAGCAGCCGGGGGCAGACCCAGTACTTC	CASSRGQTQYF
TRBJ1-2	TRBD1	many	TRBV6-1	14	TGTGCCAGCAGTGAAGCGCAGGGGGACTATGGCTACACCTTC	CASSEAQGDYGYTF
TRBJ1-1	.	many	TRBV11-2	15	TGTGCCAGCAGCCCGGGACTGGGGGTACGGACTGAAGCTTTCTTT	CASSPGLGVRTEAFF
TRBJ2-7	.	few	TRBV20-1	14	TGCAGTGCTAGAGGGGGGGAAAGCCACTACGAGCAGTACTTC	CSARGGESHYEQYF
TRBJ1-1	.	many	TRBV6-1	14	TGTGCCAGCAGTGCAGGCGGGGCGAACACTGAAGCTTTCTTT	CASSAGGANTEAFF
TRBJ2-1	TRBD1	.	TRBV24-1	16	TGTGCCACCAGTGACCCCCTAGTATTAGGGGGCGATGAGCAGTTCTTC	CATSDPLVLGGDEQFF
TRBJ1-1	.	many	TRBV6-1	14	TGTGCCAGCACCTCACAGGGATTGGACACTGAAGCTTTCTTT	CASTSQGLDTEAFF
TRBJ2-2	.	many	TRBV6-1	14	TGTGCCAGCAGTGAAGACAGGGACACCGGGGAGCTGTTTTTT	CASSEDRDTGELFF
TRBJ1-3	.	many	TRBV12-3/TRBV12-4	16	TGTGCCAGCGCGGGATTCATCAGAAGCTCTGGAAACACCATATATTTT	CASAGFIRSSGNTIYF
TRBJ1-2	.	few	TRBV3-1	15	TGTGCCAGCAGCCAAGGACCAGGGCCTAACTATGGCTACACCTTC	CASSQGPGPNYGYTF
TRBJ1-2	TRBD1	.	TRBV6-1	15	TGTGCCAGCAGTAAGGACAGGGGAGCTAACTATGGCTACACCTTC	CASSKDRGANYGYTF
TRBJ1-6	.	many	TRBV6-1	16	TGTGCCAGCAGTGAAGCTGGGGGGGCCTATAATTCACCCCTCCACTTT	CASSEAGGAYNSPLHF
TRBJ1-2	.	many	TRBV27	14	TGTGCCAGCAGTTTATCTCCCAGGGTAGGAGGCTACACCTTC	CASSLSPRVGGYTF
TRBJ2-5	TRBD2	many	TRBV20-1	14	TGCAGTGCAAGAGCGGGGGGGTATGGGGAGACCCAGTACTTC	CSARAGGYGETQYF
TRBJ2-7	.	many	TRBV25-1	13	TGTGCCAGCAGTAGTTCAGTGAACTACGAGCAGTACTTC	CASSSSVNYEQYF
TRBJ1-3	.	many	TRBV6-5	15	TGTGCCAGCAGTTACTCAAACGGAAAAGGAAACACCATATATTTT	CASSYSNGKGNTIYF
TRBJ1-1	.	many	TRBV27	14	TGTGCCAGCAGTTTTAGGCAGATGAACACTGAAGCTTTCTTT	CASSFRQMNTEAFF
TRBJ2-7	.	many	TRBV6-5	15	TGTGCCAGCAGCGCAGGGGCCGCCGGATCCTACGAGCAGTACTTC	CASSAGAAGSYEQYF
TRBJ1-2	.	many	TRBV14	13	TGTGCCAGCAGCCAAGAGTCAGGATATGGCTACACCTTC	CASSQESGYGYTF
TRBJ2-5	.	many	TRBV5-1	14	TGCGCCAGCAGCTTCGGACAGTACCAAGAGACCCAGTACTTC	CASSFGQYQETQYF
TRBJ1-1	.	few	TRBV4-1	18	TGCGCCAGCAGCCACCATGTAATAGAAAGCAAGGACGACACTGAAGCTTTCTTT	CASSHHVIESKDDTEAFF
TRBJ2-6	.	many	TRBV25-1	16	TGTGCCAGCAGTGAGGGACGGTCCTCTGGGGCCAACGTCCTGACTTTC	CASSEGRSSGANVLTF
TRBJ2-7	.	few	TRBV5-6	13	TGTGCCAGCAGCCCCCCGGGTCTGTACGAGCAGTACTTC	CASSPPGLYEQYF
TRBJ2-7	.	.	TRBV12-3/TRBV12-4	15	TGTGCCAGCAGTCCATCACAGGGTCTAGGGGTCGAGCAGTACTTC	CASSPSQGLGVEQYF
TRBJ2-2	TRBD2	.	TRBV5-1	17	TGCGCCAGCAGCTTGGCCCCAGCGGGGGCCGGAACCGGGGAGCTGTTTTTT	CASSLAPAGAGTGELFF